Included here is one T cell receptor (beta chain) sequence, with context. Ages ranged from roughly 18 to 95 years, with residence in about two dozen US areas. TCRdb's table, derived via immunoSEQ multiplex PCR, lists solely in-frame clones and lacks some. The sample gives roughly 280,000 clones, over 85% of which show up once; under 2.5% is in the top ten. This sample is part of a study of blood T cell repertoires in COVID-19. As for the study in general: Collection of acute and convalescent COVID-19 samples took place in the United States, Italy and Spain. PBMCs, B-cell-depleted T cells, or T cells provided the cDNA or gDNA that made up the material.

This CDR3 has 16 residues. Germline V gives CDR1 SGHTA, CDR2 FQGTGA. J gave up 0 bases and V 4 bases, and 7 bases lay outside the gene matches. Sequencing used PBMCs or T cells enriched from blood (not recorded which). This receptor was taken from a woman aged 55-69 years who had recovered from COVID-19. The J gene is TRBJ2-3, the V gene TRBV7-3; the match to TRBD1 covers 7 bases. CDR3 in DNA: TGTGCCAGCAGCTACACGGGACAGAGGAGCACAGATACGCAGTATTTT. Encoded protein: CASSYTGQRSTDTQYF.